One and the same sample provided the 9 T cell receptor beta chains below, sequenced in a study of cytotoxic CD8 clonotypes in ibrutinib-treated CLL. Data came from immunoSEQ multiplex PCR; TCRdb stores just in-frame clones and leaves some out. Seen here are over 250,000 clones, 65% to 85% observed once, and the top ten hold approximately 5.6%. This material consisted of PBMCs, taken at disease progression, from a patient treated with ibrutinib. All receptors derive from a human donor with chronic lymphocytic leukemia.

The V and J genes are TRBV28 and TRBJ2-1; 7 bases map to TRBD2. Losses at the gene ends were 4 bases for V and 9 bases for J; bases not matched to a gene: 12. CDR1 MDHEN and CDR2 SYDVKM come from the germline V gene. The CDR3 has 15 residues. CDR3 protein: CASSWWRERPLEQFF. The CDR3 nucleotides read TGTGCCAGCAGTTGGTGGCGGGAGAGGCCGCTTGAGCAGTTCTTC.

V gene TRBV2 combines with J gene TRBJ2-5; 9 bases fit TRBD2. Trimming removed 4 bases from V and 4 bases from J; junction bases left unmatched: 4. CDR3 length equals 14 residues. Germline CDR1 SNHLY, CDR2 FYNNEI. The CDR3 DNA is TGTGCCAGCAGTGGACTAGCGGTACGAGAGACCCAGTACTTC. Translated: CASSGLAVRETQYF.

This chain links TRBV6-5 with TRBJ1-3, with a possible D match to TRBD1 (5 bases). V lost 0 bases and J 7 bases, leaving 13 bases between the germline ends. From germline, CDR1 is MNHEY and CDR2 SVGAGI. The CDR3 contains 15 residues. For the CDR3, the DNA is TGTGCCAGCAGTTACTCGAAGGGGAGCGGTAACACCATATATTTT. Translated, it gives CASSYSKGSGNTIYF.

This chain uses TRBV29-1 with TRBJ1-3; D is perhaps TRBD1 (6 bases). V was pared by 4 bases and J by 2 bases, with 9 bases between. The CDR3 sequence is 13 residues long. CDR1 is SQVTM and CDR2 is ANQGSEA in the germline V gene. The CDR3 sequence is CSVGRGTGNTIYF. The CDR3 nucleotides read TGCAGCGTTGGGAGGGGGACTGGAAACACCATATATTTT.

The chain links TRBV27 to TRBJ2-7, with D possibly TRBD2 on 5 matching bases. The CDR3 contains 15 residues. Germline V gene sequence: CDR1 MNHEY, CDR2 SMNVEV (reference sequence). The V end lost 3 bases, the J end lost 5 bases, and 17 bases lay between the germline ends. DNA of the CDR3: TGTGCCAGCAGTTTTATCGGGGAATGGATAGACGAGCAGTACTTC. Protein: CASSFIGEWIDEQYF.

This clone appeared a few times. The chain employs TRBV13 and TRBJ1-2; 8 nucleotides agree with TRBD1. Germline-derived CDR1 and CDR2 are PRHDT and FYEKMQ (reference sequence). Trimming removed 2 bases from V and 2 bases from J; junction bases left unmatched: 7. This CDR3 is 16 amino acids long. CDR3 DNA: TGTGCCAGCAGCTTACAGGGACAGGCCCTCAACTATGGCTACACCTTC. Protein sequence: CASSLQGQALNYGYTF.

J is TRBJ2-5 and V is TRBV18; a possible D gene is TRBD1 (6 bases). Germline V lookup: CDR1 KGHSH, CDR2 LQKENI. The V and J ends lost 6 bases and 1 base respectively, with 12 bases between them. This CDR3 is 14 amino acids long. DNA of the CDR3: TGTGCCAGCTCGGTAACAGGGCTCCAAGAGACCCAGTACTTC. It translates to CASSVTGLQETQYF.

This clone was counted a few times. The gene calls are TRBV5-1 and TRBJ2-2, with 11 bases aligning to TRBD1. Germline values: CDR1 SGHRS, CDR2 YFSETQ. J was trimmed by 4 bases and V by 4 bases; bases with no gene match: 3. The CDR3 length is 15 residues. CDR3 residues: CASSLGQGGTGELFF. CDR3 nucleotides: TGCGCCAGCAGCCTGGGACAGGGGGGCACCGGGGAGCTGTTTTTT.

The V call is TRBV7-8, the J call TRBJ2-3; possibly TRBD1 for D (6 bases). This CDR3 has 15 amino acids. CDR1 and CDR2 (germline): SGHVS, FQNEAQ. Deletions cut 2 bases from V and 6 bases from J, with 15 bases between. For the CDR3, the DNA is TGTGCCAGCAGCTTATTAGGGACATCGCTGGATACGCAGTATTTT. This sequence encodes CASSLLGTSLDTQYF.